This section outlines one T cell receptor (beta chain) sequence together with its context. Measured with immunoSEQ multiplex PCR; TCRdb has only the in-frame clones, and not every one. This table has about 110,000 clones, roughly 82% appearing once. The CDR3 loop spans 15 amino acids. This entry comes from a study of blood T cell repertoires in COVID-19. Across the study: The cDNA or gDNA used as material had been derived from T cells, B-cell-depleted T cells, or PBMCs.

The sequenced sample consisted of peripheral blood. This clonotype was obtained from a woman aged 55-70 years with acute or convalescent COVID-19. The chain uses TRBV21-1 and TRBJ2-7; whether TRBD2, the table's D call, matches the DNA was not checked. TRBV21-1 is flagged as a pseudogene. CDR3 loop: CASSKMEDLVLEQYF. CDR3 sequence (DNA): TGTGCCAGCAGCAAAATGGAGGATCTGGTTTTAGAGCAGTACTTC.